Listed here is a single T cell receptor (beta chain). No antigen is known for it. The CDR3 covers 14 residues. V dropped 5 bases and J dropped 2 bases, with 12 bases sitting between them. Germline lookup yields CDR1 MDHEN and CDR2 SYDVKM. This sample was taken from a study of shared clonotypes between healthy human individuals. Study-level points and caveats: Relative to their counterparts shared across all four donors, non-shared clonotypes exhibited diminished generation probabilities. Having only a few donors restricted how much genetic and exposure-history diversity was captured.

Clones were read by immunoSEQ multiplex PCR, and TCRdb kept only the in-frame ones, dropping some. Of some 2,500,000 clones in the sample, 80% to 95% were seen once. This chain links TRBV28 with TRBJ2-5, with D possibly matching TRBD1 (6 bases). The specimen sequenced was naive CD4+ T cells from PBMCs. Subset here: CD45RA+ positively selected. The sequence was obtained from a man aged 18-30 years in good health. Some clones in this sample may be carry-over from other donors' samples. The CDR3 DNA reads as TGTGCCAGCAGTCACGGGACAAATCAAGAGACCCAGTACTTC. The encoded protein is CASSHGTNQETQYF.